The source of this T cell receptor beta chain is a study of blood T cell repertoires in COVID-19. About the research overall: There were acute and convalescent COVID-19 samples, and they came from the United States, Italy and Spain. The analysed material was cDNA or gDNA that came from T cells, B-cell-depleted T cells, or PBMCs.

CDR1 is SNHLY, CDR2 FYNNEI, per germline. V lost 6 bases, J lost 4 bases, and 9 bases lay in between. The CDR3 runs to 12 residues. Original data processing: By means of reference gene primer amplification, nucleated cell counts were estimated. TCRdb's table, derived via immunoSEQ multiplex PCR, lists solely in-frame clones and lacks some. V, J and clone size were drawn from that table, and D and trimming were deduced from the DNA. The sample has 15,000 to 20,000 clones, 70% to 85% seen once; the top ten hold around 5.6%. The V gene is TRBV2, the J gene TRBJ1-1; TRBD1 is a possible D gene (5 bases). The sequence came from a human donor in a cohort sampled during active COVID-19. Sequences were obtained from peripheral blood. Here the CDR3 DNA reads TGTGCCAGCAGCCCCAGGGCCACTGAAGCTTTCTTT. Protein sequence: CASSPRATEAFF.